The entry that follows covers one T cell receptor (beta chain) sequence. Its antigen remains unidentified. These data originate in a study of tissue T cells after allogeneic stem cell transplantation. TCRdb's table, derived via immunoSEQ multiplex PCR, lists solely in-frame clones and lacks some. The sample carries fewer than 5,000 clones, roughly three quarters recorded once. Study-wide points: Only a limited share of tissue TCRs appeared in blood or spleen.

The CDR3 has 14 residues. Germline CDR1 is SGHNT and CDR2 is YYREEE (reference sequence). With 5 bases removed from V and 3 bases from J, the gap between germline ends came to 14 bases. The specimen comprised duodenal tissue, sampled at autopsy. This sequence was found in a female patient between 18 and 55 years old with steroid-refractory graft-versus-host disease after an allogeneic stem cell transplant. Some T cells may be provided by the graft donor. This chain connects TRBV5-4 to TRBJ2-5, with D perhaps matching TRBD1 or TRBD2 (5 bases each). The CDR3 coding sequence is TGTGCCAGCAGGGGAGACAGCCTGAAAGAGACCCAGTACTTC. Translated: CASRGDSLKETQYF. Full variable domain (rest looked up from reference TRBV5-4 and TRBJ2-5): ETGVTQSPTHLIKTRGQQVTLRCSSQSGHNTVSWYQQALGQGPQFIFQYYREEENGRGNFPPRFSGLQFPNYSSELNVNALELDDSALYLCASRGDSLKETQYFGPGTRLLVL.